A selection of T cell receptor beta chains follows, all from one sample in a study of blood T cell repertoires in COVID-19. Sequencing used immunoSEQ multiplex PCR; TCRdb keeps in-frame clones, though not all of them. This table has a few hundred thousand clones, around 86% appearing once. The sequenced sample consisted of peripheral blood. These receptors came from a man aged 55-75 years with acute or convalescent COVID-19. CDR3s include the opening cysteine and the closing phenylalanine or tryptophan. D genes are given only for firm matches. Size tells how often a clone was seen (once, few, many) or the class of an expanded clone, and some rows leave it out.

clone size: few
D gene: TRBD1
V gene: TRBV14
J gene: TRBJ1-2
CDR3 DNA: TGTGCCAGCAGCCAAGAGCTAAGGGGGACAGGGCCCTATGGCTACACCTTC
CDR3 protein: CASSQELRGTGPYGYTF

clone size: once
D gene: TRBD2
V gene: TRBV5-6
J gene: TRBJ2-5
CDR3 DNA: TGTGCCAGCCTAGCTCTAGGTCTAGCGGGGGGGCCAGAGACCCAGTACTTC
CDR3 protein: CASLALGLAGGPETQYF

clone size: NA
D gene: TRBD2
V gene: TRBV27
J gene: TRBJ2-7
CDR3 DNA: TGTGCCAGCAGTTTACTAGCGGGGGGGAGCTCCTACGAGCAGTACTTC
CDR3 protein: CASSLLAGGSSYEQYF

clone size: NA
D gene: NA
V gene: TRBV21-1
J gene: TRBJ1-4
CDR3 DNA: TGTGCCAGCAGCAAAGCGACGGAGCTGGCTAATGAAAAACTGTTTTTT
CDR3 protein: CASSKATELANEKLFF

clone size: NA
D gene: TRBD1
V gene: TRBV6-5
J gene: TRBJ1-2
CDR3 DNA: TGTGCCAGCAGTTACCATGGACAGGATAATTATGGCTACACCTTC
CDR3 protein: CASSYHGQDNYGYTF

clone size: NA
D gene: NA
V gene: TRBV7-3
J gene: TRBJ2-3
CDR3 DNA: TGTGCCAGCAGCTTCTCCGGGGGCGGGGGCCCAGATACGCAGTATTTT
CDR3 protein: CASSFSGGGGPDTQYF

clone size: NA
D gene: TRBD2
V gene: TRBV5-6
J gene: TRBJ2-7
CDR3 DNA: TGTGCCAGCAGCGATCCACGACTAGCGGGGGGATCCTACGAGCAGTACTTC
CDR3 protein: CASSDPRLAGGSYEQYF

clone size: NA
D gene: NA
V gene: TRBV27
J gene: TRBJ2-1
CDR3 DNA: TGTGCCAGCAGTTTTCAGGGCAGGGCAAGGAATGAGCAGTTCTTC
CDR3 protein: CASSFQGRARNEQFF

clone size: NA
D gene: TRBD2
V gene: TRBV27
J gene: TRBJ2-1
CDR3 DNA: TGTGCCAGCAGACCCCAGCGGGGGATCTACAATGAGCAGTTCTTC
CDR3 protein: CASRPQRGIYNEQFF

clone size: NA
D gene: NA
V gene: TRBV5-4
J gene: TRBJ1-3
CDR3 DNA: TGTGCCAGCAGCCCATTCACAGGAGTCTCTGGAAACACCATATATTTT
CDR3 protein: CASSPFTGVSGNTIYF

clone size: NA
D gene: TRBD1
V gene: TRBV6-5
J gene: TRBJ2-2
CDR3 DNA: TGTGCCAGCACCCGGGACAGGAACACCGGGGAGCTGTTTTTT
CDR3 protein: CASTRDRNTGELFF

clone size: few
D gene: TRBD2
V gene: TRBV6-6
J gene: TRBJ2-5
CDR3 DNA: TGTGCCAGCAGTTACTCGAGCGGGGGGACGGAGACCCAGTACTTC
CDR3 protein: CASSYSSGGTETQYF

clone size: NA
D gene: TRBD2
V gene: TRBV5-1
J gene: TRBJ2-1
CDR3 DNA: TGCGCCAGCAGCTCCCCCCGGACTAGCGGGGGAGCCAGTAGCTACAATGAGCAGTTCTTC
CDR3 protein: CASSSPRTSGGASSYNEQFF

clone size: NA
D gene: TRBD1
V gene: TRBV11-2
J gene: TRBJ1-2
CDR3 DNA: TGTGCCAGCAGCACCTTCAGGGGGAACGGCTACACCTTC
CDR3 protein: CASSTFRGNGYTF

clone size: NA
D gene: TRBD1
V gene: TRBV19
J gene: TRBJ1-4
CDR3 DNA: TGTGCCAGTAGTATAGATTTCCTCGGACAGGGGTATGAAAAACTGTTTTTT
CDR3 protein: CASSIDFLGQGYEKLFF

clone size: NA
D gene: TRBD2
V gene: TRBV3-1/TRBV3-2
J gene: TRBJ2-3
CDR3 DNA: TGTGCCAGCAGCCAAGCGGGGGGACCTAGCACAGATACGCAGTATTTT
CDR3 protein: CASSQAGGPSTDTQYF

clone size: few
D gene: TRBD2
V gene: TRBV5-1
J gene: TRBJ2-2
CDR3 DNA: TGCGCCAGCAGCCGAACTACTAGCGGGGTGACCGGGGAGCTGTTTTTT
CDR3 protein: CASSRTTSGVTGELFF

clone size: NA
D gene: NA
V gene: TRBV7-2
J gene: TRBJ1-1
CDR3 DNA: TGTGCCAGCAGCTTAGCAGGGGCCGGTGAAGCTTTCTTT
CDR3 protein: CASSLAGAGEAFF

clone size: NA
D gene: NA
V gene: TRBV10-2
J gene: TRBJ2-5
CDR3 DNA: TGCGCCAGCACCAGGATAGGGGGGGACCAGTACTTC
CDR3 protein: CASTRIGGDQYF

clone size: NA
D gene: NA
V gene: TRBV6-2/TRBV6-3
J gene: TRBJ1-1
CDR3 DNA: TGTGCCAGCAGTTGGGCCCCACGTAACACTGAAGCTTTCTTT
CDR3 protein: CASSWAPRNTEAFF

clone size: few
D gene: TRBD1
V gene: TRBV28
J gene: TRBJ2-7
CDR3 DNA: TGTGCCAGCAGTTTAGTCACATCCCGGGACAGGGGCAACGAGCAGTACTTC
CDR3 protein: CASSLVTSRDRGNEQYF

clone size: NA
D gene: NA
V gene: TRBV7-2
J gene: TRBJ2-3
CDR3 DNA: TGTGCCAGCAGCCTCCCCCTAGTTACGCAGTATTTT
CDR3 protein: CASSLPLVTQYF

clone size: once
D gene: TRBD1
V gene: TRBV28
J gene: TRBJ1-2
CDR3 DNA: TGTGCCAGTACAACCGGGACAGGGGCCCTCTATGGCTACACCTTC
CDR3 protein: CASTTGTGALYGYTF

clone size: few
D gene: NA
V gene: TRBV27
J gene: TRBJ1-6
CDR3 DNA: TGTGCCAGCAGTCGACAGTTTAATTCACCCCTCCACTTT
CDR3 protein: CASSRQFNSPLHF

clone size: NA
D gene: NA
V gene: TRBV9
J gene: TRBJ2-7
CDR3 DNA: TGTGCCAGCAGCGTAGAGTCGGACAGATCCTACGAGCAGTACTTC
CDR3 protein: CASSVESDRSYEQYF

clone size: once
D gene: TRBD1
V gene: TRBV7-2
J gene: TRBJ2-7
CDR3 DNA: TGTGCCAGCAGCTTAGACAGGGGATCCTACGAGCAGTACTTC
CDR3 protein: CASSLDRGSYEQYF

clone size: NA
D gene: TRBD1
V gene: TRBV2
J gene: TRBJ2-5
CDR3 DNA: TGTGCCAGCAAAAAGACAGGGGGCGGGATTGGGACCCAGTACTTC
CDR3 protein: CASKKTGGGIGTQYF

clone size: NA
D gene: NA
V gene: TRBV6-5
J gene: TRBJ1-6
CDR3 DNA: TGTGCCAGCGTTCGCTCGCGAGGGAGTCGCTCACCCCTCCACTTT
CDR3 protein: CASVRSRGSRSPLHF

clone size: NA
D gene: NA
V gene: TRBV10-3
J gene: TRBJ1-2
CDR3 DNA: TGTGCCATCAGTGAGTCGGTTAGGGGCTATGGCTACACCTTC
CDR3 protein: CAISESVRGYGYTF

clone size: NA
D gene: NA
V gene: TRBV7-2
J gene: TRBJ1-5
CDR3 DNA: TGTGCCAGCAGCCCCTCGACAGTCCCTCAGCCCCAGCATTTT
CDR3 protein: CASSPSTVPQPQHF

clone size: NA
D gene: TRBD2
V gene: TRBV4-1
J gene: TRBJ2-5
CDR3 DNA: TGCGCCAGCAGCCAACCCGGGGGGCAAGAGACCCAGTACTTC
CDR3 protein: CASSQPGGQETQYF

clone size: NA
D gene: NA
V gene: TRBV3-1/TRBV3-2
J gene: TRBJ1-2
CDR3 DNA: TGTGCCAGCAGCTCGGACACTGCCTATGGCTACACCTTC
CDR3 protein: CASSSDTAYGYTF

clone size: NA
D gene: TRBD1
V gene: TRBV7-9
J gene: TRBJ1-2
CDR3 DNA: TGTGCCAGCAGCAAACAGGGGTTGTACGGCTACACCTTC
CDR3 protein: CASSKQGLYGYTF

clone size: NA
D gene: NA
V gene: TRBV4-1
J gene: TRBJ2-5
CDR3 DNA: TGCGCCAGCAGCCAAGATCGCGGGGGCGAGACCCAGTACTTC
CDR3 protein: CASSQDRGGETQYF

clone size: NA
D gene: TRBD1
V gene: TRBV19
J gene: TRBJ2-3
CDR3 DNA: TGTGCCAGTAGTATGACAGGGAGCACAGATACGCAGTATTTT
CDR3 protein: CASSMTGSTDTQYF

clone size: NA
D gene: NA
V gene: TRBV10-3
J gene: TRBJ2-7
CDR3 DNA: TGTGCCTCAGACCCCCGGGACTTGGACGTGGCGGACGAGCAGTACTTC
CDR3 protein: CASDPRDLDVADEQYF

clone size: NA
D gene: TRBD1
V gene: TRBV6-1
J gene: TRBJ1-2
CDR3 DNA: TGTGCCAGCAGTGAAGGGGGACAGATTGGATATGGCTACACCTTC
CDR3 protein: CASSEGGQIGYGYTF

clone size: NA
D gene: NA
V gene: TRBV6-2/TRBV6-3
J gene: TRBJ1-5
CDR3 DNA: TGTGCCAGCAGCATCTCGTTAAATAGCAATCAGCCCCAGCATTTT
CDR3 protein: CASSISLNSNQPQHF

clone size: NA
D gene: NA
V gene: TRBV11-1
J gene: TRBJ1-1
CDR3 DNA: TGTGCCAGCAGCCCTAAGGAGAGGGGGAACTACGAAGCTTTCTTT
CDR3 protein: CASSPKERGNYEAFF

clone size: NA
D gene: TRBD2
V gene: TRBV10-3
J gene: TRBJ2-3
CDR3 DNA: TGTGCCATCAGGGCCGGGACTAGAACAGATACGCAGTATTTT
CDR3 protein: CAIRAGTRTDTQYF

clone size: once
D gene: NA
V gene: TRBV27
J gene: TRBJ1-1
CDR3 DNA: TGTGCCAGCAGTTTCGGCAGGGCCCTGGCCACTGAAGCTTTCTTT
CDR3 protein: CASSFGRALATEAFF

clone size: once
D gene: TRBD1
V gene: TRBV6-1
J gene: TRBJ2-1
CDR3 DNA: TGTGCCAGCAGTGAGTTCCGGGACAGGGTGGGAGATGAGCAGTTCTTC
CDR3 protein: CASSEFRDRVGDEQFF

clone size: NA
D gene: TRBD1
V gene: TRBV28
J gene: TRBJ2-3
CDR3 DNA: TGTGCCAGCAGTTTAGACAGGGCAACTAGCACAGATACGCAGTATTTT
CDR3 protein: CASSLDRATSTDTQYF

clone size: NA
D gene: NA
V gene: TRBV30
J gene: TRBJ1-1
CDR3 DNA: TGTGCCTGGAGAGCAGGCTTTGGGACTGAAGCTTTCTTT
CDR3 protein: CAWRAGFGTEAFF

clone size: NA
D gene: NA
V gene: TRBV3-1/TRBV3-2
J gene: TRBJ1-3
CDR3 DNA: TGTGCCAGCAGCCAAGAAGCCCAGCGGGGCTCTGGAAACACCATATATTTT
CDR3 protein: CASSQEAQRGSGNTIYF

clone size: NA
D gene: TRBD1
V gene: TRBV10-1
J gene: TRBJ1-6
CDR3 DNA: TGCGCCAGCAGCACCGGGACAGGGGTTCCTTCACCCCTCCACTTT
CDR3 protein: CASSTGTGVPSPLHF

clone size: NA
D gene: TRBD2
V gene: TRBV18
J gene: TRBJ2-5
CDR3 DNA: TGTGCCAGCTCCCCGAACCCAGCGGGGTCAGGAGAGACCCAGTACTTC
CDR3 protein: CASSPNPAGSGETQYF

clone size: NA
D gene: NA
V gene: TRBV10-3
J gene: TRBJ2-6
CDR3 DNA: TGTGCCACGGCCCAGGGGCTCGGGGCCAACGTCCTGACTTTC
CDR3 protein: CATAQGLGANVLTF

clone size: few
D gene: NA
V gene: TRBV6-5
J gene: TRBJ1-5
CDR3 DNA: TGTGCCAGCAGACCTACAGGGATTTCTATTCAGCCCCAGCATTTT
CDR3 protein: CASRPTGISIQPQHF

clone size: NA
D gene: TRBD1
V gene: TRBV7-9
J gene: TRBJ2-7
CDR3 DNA: TGTGCCAGCAGCTCCCGGGACAGCGGCTCCTACGAGCAGTACTTC
CDR3 protein: CASSSRDSGSYEQYF

clone size: NA
D gene: TRBD2
V gene: TRBV19
J gene: TRBJ2-1
CDR3 DNA: TGTGCCAGTAGTGCTTCGCCCCCGGGCGGGGGGTGGTACAATGAGCAGTTCTTC
CDR3 protein: CASSASPPGGGWYNEQFF